The 23 T cell receptor beta chains listed next were all sequenced from one sample in a study of CD8+ T cells in alopecia areata. Investigators isolated RNA and reverse transcribed it into cDNA to act as the sequencing template. Using immunoSEQ multiplex PCR, the repertoire was profiled, and TCRdb retains in-frame clones only, with some absent. The table has some 170,000 clones, 50% to 75% seen once. Treatment in this sample: oral pan-JAK inhibitor, 5-10 mg twice daily. This material consisted of CD4+ T cells sorted from blood, taken between weeks 55 and 70, from a patient treated with tofacitinib. The receptors were sampled from a human donor with alopecia areata.

This sequence joins TRBV13 and TRBJ2-7; no reliable D call. The CDR3 is made up of 11 amino acids. Germline V gene data show CDR1 as PRHDT and CDR2 as FYEKMQ (reference sequence). Deletions cut 2 bases from V and 3 bases from J, with 2 bases between. CDR3 in DNA: TGTGCCAGCAGCTTACTCTACGAGCAGTACTTC. Encoded protein: CASSLLYEQYF.

This clone appeared once. V is TRBV4-1 and J is TRBJ2-1, with 8 nucleotides matching TRBD2. V gave up 0 bases and J gave up 6 bases; unmatched junction bases: 10. The CDR3 spans 17 residues. Looked up from germline, CDR1 is MGHRA and CDR2 is YSYEKL. The chain's CDR3 is CASSQDRVTSVINEQFF. The CDR3, as DNA: TGCGCCAGCAGCCAAGATCGCGTGACTAGCGTGATCAATGAGCAGTTCTTC.

This clone was observed a handful of times. V and J are TRBV6-6 and TRBJ2-3, with D possibly matching TRBD2 (5 bases). Germline lookup yields CDR1 MNHNY and CDR2 SVGAGI (reference sequence). V was clipped by 6 bases and J by 0 bases, with 13 bases between them. This CDR3 comprises 15 residues. CDR3: CASSPRTGSTDTQYF. The CDR3 coding sequence is TGTGCCAGCAGCCCCAGGACGGGGAGCACAGATACGCAGTATTTT.

The chain is built from TRBV30 and TRBJ2-7; 8 nucleotides match TRBD1. The germline gives CDR1 GTSNPN, CDR2 SVGIG (reference sequence). The CDR3 is 13 amino acids. Trimming removed 3 bases from V and 4 bases from J; junction bases left unmatched: 5. CDR3 DNA sequence: TGTGCCTGGAGCGACAGGGGAGGATACGAGCAGTACTTC. It yields the protein CAWSDRGGYEQYF.

The chain uses TRBV5-1 and TRBJ2-7, with 8 bases fitting TRBD1. V was clipped by 4 bases and J by 0 bases; unmatched bases: 9. The CDR3 sequence is 16 residues long. Germline V gene lookup returns CDR1 SGHRS and CDR2 YFSETQ. The CDR3 DNA sequence: TGCGCCAGCAGCGTTGGCCGAGGACAGGGCTCCTACGAGCAGTACTTC. Residues: CASSVGRGQGSYEQYF.

V and J are TRBV30 and TRBJ2-2; no clear D gene. The CDR3 length is 16 residues. In germline, CDR1 is GTSNPN, CDR2 SVGIG (reference sequence). V was cut by 4 bases and J by 0 bases, with 15 bases left in between. Written as DNA, the CDR3 is TGTGCCTGGACCGGACGGATTTTGTCGAACACCGGGGAGCTGTTTTTT. Residues: CAWTGRILSNTGELFF. The whole variable domain, remainder taken from reference TRBV30 and TRBJ2-2, is SQTIHQWPATLVQPVGSPLSLECTVEGTSNPNLYWYRQAAGRGLQLLFYSVGIGQISSEVPQNLSASRPQDRQFILSSKKLLLSDSGFYLCAWTGRILSNTGELFFGEGSRLTVL.

The rearrangement links TRBV6-5 to TRBJ2-5; a possible D gene is TRBD1 (5 bases). This CDR3 contains 13 residues. Trimming pared 2 bases from V and 4 bases from J, leaving 8 bases between. Germline-derived CDR1 and CDR2 are MNHEY and SVGAGI. The CDR3 DNA reads as TGTGCCAGCAGTTACGCAGGGCGAGAGACCCAGTACTTC. Translating it yields CASSYAGRETQYF.

This clone turned up a few times. The chain couples TRBV29-1 to TRBJ2-7; D perhaps matches TRBD2 (6 bases). Germline CDR1 SQVTM, CDR2 ANQGSEA. V lost 4 bases and J lost 0, with 16 bases in between. CDR3 size: 15 residues. The CDR3 reads CSVGTRLVSSYEQYF. CDR3 coding DNA: TGCAGCGTTGGTACCCGACTAGTTTCCTCCTACGAGCAGTACTTC.

The genes are TRBV18 and TRBJ2-7; D gene unclear. There are 13 residues in the CDR3. V was trimmed by 0 bases and J by 5 bases, leaving 8 bases between them. Per germline, CDR1 KGHSH and CDR2 LQKENI. DNA for the CDR3: TGTGCCAGCTCACCACCTAGCATCGACGAGCAGTACTTC. Its protein is CASSPPSIDEQYF.

The rearrangement uses TRBV9 and TRBJ1-6; D gene unclear. Germline V gene data show CDR1 as SGDLS and CDR2 as YYNGEE. V gave up 0 bases and J gave up 10 bases, with 11 bases separating them. The CDR3 covers 14 residues. The CDR3 protein is CASSVGGSRSPLHF. CDR3 coding DNA: TGTGCCAGCAGCGTAGGAGGGTCTAGATCACCCCTCCACTTT.

This clone came up a few times. The chain carries TRBV30 and TRBJ1-1; D perhaps matches TRBD1 (6 bases). This CDR3 region has 14 residues. Germline-derived CDR1 and CDR2 are GTSNPN and SVGIG (reference sequence). Trimming shortened V by 5 bases and J by 0 bases, and 13 bases separated the two germline ends. Here the CDR3 reads CAWAQGAMNTEAFF. CDR3 DNA sequence: TGTGCCTGGGCACAGGGAGCGATGAACACTGAAGCTTTCTTT.

This chain links TRBV5-6 with TRBJ1-5; D unclear. Looked up from germline, CDR1 is SGHDT and CDR2 is YYEEEE. V lost 5 bases to trimming and J lost 4 bases, with 10 bases between them. The CDR3 is 13 amino acids. CDR3 sequence: CASSSWANQPQHF. CDR3 sequence (DNA): TGTGCCAGCAGTTCTTGGGCTAATCAGCCCCAGCATTTT.

The V gene is TRBV11-2, the J gene TRBJ2-7, with D perhaps matching TRBD1 or TRBD2 (5 bases each). This CDR3 comprises 16 residues. With 2 bases removed from V and 2 bases from J, the gap between germline ends came to 16 bases. Germline V gives CDR1 SGHAT, CDR2 FQNNGV. CDR3 sequence reads: CASSLFPGPRPYEQYF. The CDR3 DNA reads TGTGCCAGCAGCTTATTCCCGGGACCGCGCCCCTACGAGCAGTACTTC. Full variable domain (outside the CDR3, taken from reference TRBV11-2 and TRBJ2-7): EAGVAQSPRYKIIEKRQSVAFWCNPISGHATLYWYQQILGQGPKLLIQFQNNGVVDDSQLPKDRFSAERLKGVDSTLKIQPAKLEDSAVYLCASSLFPGPRPYEQYFGPGTRLTVT.

This clone is a singleton in its sample. The V call is TRBV20-1, the J call TRBJ1-1, with D possibly being TRBD1 (6 bases). This CDR3 region has 11 residues. V lost 7 bases and J 11 bases, leaving 17 bases between the germline ends. Germline CDR1 reads DFQATT; CDR2 reads SNEGSKA (reference sequence). The CDR3 is CSGYRERGAFF. The DNA of the CDR3 is TGCAGTGGTTACAGGGAGAGGGGGGCTTTCTTT.

The V and J genes are TRBV5-1 and TRBJ1-5, with D perhaps matching TRBD1 (6 bases). Looked up from germline, CDR1 is SGHRS and CDR2 is YFSETQ. The V end lost 4 bases, the J end lost 5 bases, and 13 bases lay between the germline ends. The CDR3 totals 14 residues. CDR3 nucleotide sequence: TGCGCCAGCAGCCCGGGGGGGCACGATCAGCCCCAGCATTTT. Its protein product is CASSPGGHDQPQHF.

This clone has just a few counts. The rearrangement joins TRBV4-1 to TRBJ1-5, with D hard to call. There are 14 residues in the CDR3. CDR1 and CDR2 (germline): MGHRA, YSYEKL. Trimming took 3 bases from V and 5 from J, leaving 11 bases between them. The CDR3 DNA follows: TGCGCCAGCAGCCACTTGGGTACACATCAGCCCCAGCATTTT. This codes for CASSHLGTHQPQHF.

The rearrangement links TRBV7-3 to TRBJ1-1; no reliable D call. V was cut by 2 bases and J by 3 bases, with 7 bases left in between. Germline V gene lookup returns CDR1 SGHTA and CDR2 FQGTGA. This CDR3 region has 13 residues. CDR3 loop: CASSLGSYTEAFF. The CDR3 DNA reads as TGTGCCAGCAGCTTAGGGTCGTACACTGAAGCTTTCTTT.

The chain combines TRBV30 with TRBJ1-1; tentatively, D is TRBD1 (6 bases). Germline CDR1 and CDR2: GTSNPN and SVGIG (reference sequence). CDR3 length: 14 amino acids. V dropped 4 bases and J dropped 8 bases, with 20 bases sitting between them. In nucleotides, the CDR3 is TGTGCCTGGAAGGCCTTCGGGGGCCTCAGGGAAGCTTTCTTT. It encodes CAWKAFGGLREAFF.

The chain is built from TRBV25-1 and TRBJ2-2, with D unresolved. Trimming stripped 5 bases from V and 2 bases from J, with 12 bases between. In germline, CDR1 is MGHDK, CDR2 SYGVNS. The CDR3 contains 15 residues. The CDR3 loop reads CASSSTAPNTGELFF. In nucleotides, the CDR3 is TGTGCCAGCAGTTCCACCGCCCCAAACACCGGGGAGCTGTTTTTT.

The CDR3 sequence: CASSLGTGVFQETQYF. CDR3 nucleotides: TGTGCCAGCAGCCTTGGGACAGGGGTCTTCCAAGAGACCCAGTACTTC. The rearrangement links TRBV5-6 to TRBJ2-5; 10 positions match TRBD1. CDR1 SGHDT and CDR2 YYEEEE come from the germline V gene. V gave up 4 bases and J gave up 1 base; unmatched junction bases: 7. The CDR3 sequence is 16 residues long.

The rearrangement links TRBV29-1 to TRBJ1-3; D gene unclear. The CDR3 is 13 amino acids. The V end lost 6 bases, the J end lost 5 bases, and 14 bases lay between the germline ends. Germline V gene data show CDR1 as SQVTM and CDR2 as ANQGSEA. The DNA of the CDR3 is TGCAGCGTCGGAGCCGGCACTAGAAACACCATATATTTT. Amino acid sequence: CSVGAGTRNTIYF.

This clone was recorded a few times. V is TRBV11-2 and J is TRBJ2-7; TRBD2 might be the D (6 bases). The J call is in doubt because the DNA end fits TRBJ2-5 better. Germline lookup yields CDR1 SGHAT and CDR2 FQNNGV. The CDR3 length is 13 residues. The CDR3 nucleotides read TGTGCCAGCAGCCGGGACTTACAAGAGACCCAGTACTTC. Translated: CASSRDLQETQYF.

V and J are TRBV30 and TRBJ2-1, with a tentative D call TRBD1 (5 bases). V was clipped by 5 bases and J by 4 bases, with 12 bases between them. CDR3 length: 13 residues. Germline lookup yields CDR1 GTSNPN and CDR2 SVGIG (reference sequence). CDR3 sequence: CAWAADRYNEQFF. CDR3 DNA: TGTGCCTGGGCTGCAGACAGATACAATGAGCAGTTCTTC.